The 30 T cell receptor beta chains below come from one sample, sequenced in a study of PD-1 blockade in classical Hodgkin lymphoma. Some clones are missing from TCRdb's copy, which holds only in-frame ones; the method was immunoSEQ multiplex PCR. The sample yields 9,900 or so clones, 76% seen once. With no exception, relapse followed autologous stem cell transplantation in all patients, and brentuximab vedotin exposure varied. This sample comprised peripheral blood mononuclear cells (PBMCs), obtained at baseline. The receptors come from a human donor with classical Hodgkin lymphoma.

CDR3 region: CASSKGDRAYEQYF. CDR3 coding DNA: TGTGCCAGCAGTAAAGGGGACAGAGCCTACGAGCAGTACTTC. The chain joins TRBV5-4 to TRBJ2-7, with 7 nucleotides matching TRBD1. V shed 5 bases and J 2 bases; nucleotides not matched to a gene: 7. CDR1 SGHNT and CDR2 YYREEE come from the germline V gene (reference sequence). This CDR3 has 14 residues.

The chain joins TRBV7-2 to TRBJ2-1, with D perhaps matching TRBD2 (6 bases). The germline V and J ends were trimmed by 5 bases and 4 bases, with 15 bases remaining between them. In germline, CDR1 is SGHTA, CDR2 FQGNSA. This CDR3 has 15 residues. CDR3 sequence reads: CASSTGLANYNEQFF. The DNA of the CDR3 is TGTGCCAGCAGCACGGGGCTAGCGAATTACAATGAGCAGTTCTTC. The full variable domain, in which reference TRBV7-2 and TRBJ2-1 provide the parts outside the CDR3, is GAGVSQSPSNKVTEKGKDVELRCDPISGHTALYWYRQSLGQGLEFLIYFQGNSAPDKSGLPSDRFSAERTGGSVSTLTIQRTQQEDSAVYLCASSTGLANYNEQFFGPGTRLTVL.

V gene TRBV10-3 combines with J gene TRBJ2-3; D is possibly TRBD1 or TRBD2 (5 bases each). This CDR3 has 18 amino acids. Germline V CDR1 and CDR2: ENHRY, SYGVKD. V dropped 5 bases and J dropped 0 bases, with 21 bases sitting between them. The CDR3 DNA sequence: TGTGCCATCAGTTCCAGGCCGGGACCGGTAACTAGCACAGATACGCAGTATTTT. It encodes CAISSRPGPVTSTDTQYF.

The gene calls are TRBV10-2 and TRBJ2-1; D is perhaps TRBD2 (6 bases). V was clipped by 6 bases and J by 6 bases, with 21 bases between them. The CDR3 sequence is 16 residues long. Germline-derived CDR1 and CDR2 are WSHSY and SAAADI. Written as DNA, the CDR3 is TGCGCCAGCAGGGTTAGCGGCACTTCAAGGGGCAATGAGCAGTTCTTC. This sequence encodes CASRVSGTSRGNEQFF.

This clone was recorded only once. This chain links TRBV7-8 with TRBJ2-1, with a weak D call TRBD1 (5 bases). With 2 bases removed from V and 8 bases from J, the gap between germline ends came to 19 bases. Germline CDR1 and CDR2: SGHVS and FQNEAQ. This CDR3 is 16 amino acids long. The CDR3 spells CASSLTGYSLYDEQFF. Written as DNA, the CDR3 is TGTGCCAGCAGCTTAACAGGATACTCCCTCTATGATGAGCAGTTCTTC.

This clone showed up just once. V usage is TRBV28 and J usage is TRBJ2-1; 9 bases map to TRBD2. The CDR3 is 17 residues long. The germline V gene encodes CDR1 MDHEN and CDR2 SYDVKM. The V gene end was trimmed by 4 bases and the J gene end by 0 bases; junction bases not matched to a gene: 7. The CDR3 spells CASSSWTSASSYNEQFF. The CDR3 bases are TGTGCCAGCAGTTCCTGGACTAGCGCGAGCTCCTACAATGAGCAGTTCTTC.

J is TRBJ1-3 and V is TRBV4-2; 8 bases match TRBD1. The J segment lost 6 bases and the V segment lost 0 bases, leaving 4 bases of the junction unmatched. CDR1 is LGHNA and CDR2 is YNFKEQ in the germline V gene. This CDR3 spans 15 amino acids. CDR3 sequence (DNA): TGTGCCAGCAGCCAAGACCCCAGGGGGCAAAACACCATATATTTT. This sequence encodes CASSQDPRGQNTIYF.

V gene TRBV6-5 combines with J gene TRBJ2-1, with D perhaps TRBD1 (5 bases). Germline V gives CDR1 MNHEY, CDR2 SVGAGI. This CDR3 comprises 12 residues. Trimming pared 7 bases from V and 4 bases from J, leaving 8 bases between. The CDR3 nucleotides read TGTGCCAGCACCGACAGTTACAATGAGCAGTTCTTC. It codes for CASTDSYNEQFF.

The V call is TRBV2, the J call TRBJ2-3; D may be TRBD2 (6 bases). The CDR3 totals 15 residues. V was trimmed by 2 bases and J by 6 bases, leaving 15 bases between them. The germline V gene encodes CDR1 SNHLY and CDR2 FYNNEI. DNA of the CDR3: TGTGCCAGCAGTGAATTGGGGGGAGTCGGTGATACGCAGTATTTT. It is translated as CASSELGGVGDTQYF.

The gene calls are TRBV18 and TRBJ2-7, with a weak D call TRBD2 (6 bases). Germline V gene data show CDR1 as KGHSH and CDR2 as LQKENI. V was clipped by 5 bases and J by 0 bases, with 14 bases between them. The CDR3 is 15 residues long. The CDR3 DNA sequence: TGTGCCAGCTCAACTAGTGGGGGGAGCTCCTACGAGCAGTACTTC. As protein: CASSTSGGSSYEQYF. The entire variable domain, with the rest obtained from reference TRBV18 and TRBJ2-7, is as follows: NAGVMQNPRHLVRRRGQEARLRCSPMKGHSHVYWYRQLPEEGLKFMVYLQKENIIDESGMPKERFSAEFPKEGPSILRIQQVVRGDSAAYFCASSTSGGSSYEQYFGPGTRLTVT.

V and J are TRBV11-3 and TRBJ2-2; D may be TRBD2 (5 bases). CDR1 and CDR2 (germline): SGHNT, YENEEA. The CDR3 runs to 13 residues. V was trimmed by 3 bases and J by 8 bases, leaving 10 bases between them. This CDR3 reads CASSFSGSGELFF. The DNA of the CDR3 is TGTGCCAGCAGCTTTTCGGGGAGTGGGGAGCTGTTTTTT.

This clone was seen once. The chain joins TRBV30 to TRBJ1-2; the match to TRBD1 covers 11 bases. CDR3 length: 14 residues. V lost 4 bases and J lost 4; bases outside the gene matches: 5. Germline values: CDR1 GTSNPN, CDR2 SVGIG (reference sequence). The CDR3 sequence is CAWTRTGGAYGYTF. Written as DNA, the CDR3 is TGTGCCTGGACCCGGACAGGGGGCGCCTATGGCTACACCTTC.

The chain is built from TRBV6-1 and TRBJ2-7; D is undetermined. There are 11 residues in the CDR3. V was pared by 5 bases and J by 4 bases, with 6 bases between. Germline assignment: CDR1 MNHNS and CDR2 SASEGT. Here the CDR3 DNA reads TGTGCCAGCAGTCTCCCGTACGAGCAGTACTTC. This translates into CASSLPYEQYF.

This clone showed up just a few times. The chain joins TRBV6-1 to TRBJ2-1; no clear D. This CDR3 is 10 amino acids long. The germline CDR1 and CDR2 sequences are MNHNS and SASEGT. V dropped 2 bases and J dropped 12 bases, with 5 bases sitting between them. The CDR3 DNA is TGTGCCAGCAGTGAATACGTGCAGTTCTTC. Translation gives CASSEYVQFF.

This chain uses TRBV5-6 with TRBJ1-2; D remains unclear. The CDR3 totals 14 residues. Trimming removed 1 base from V and 3 bases from J, with 10 bases in between. Per the germline V gene, CDR1 is SGHDT and CDR2 is YYEEEE. CDR3 region: CASSLSVGHYGYTF. CDR3 coding DNA: TGTGCCAGCAGCTTGAGTGTTGGACACTATGGCTACACCTTC.

The chain is built from TRBV7-6 and TRBJ2-7; 10 nucleotides match TRBD2. Germline loops: CDR1 SGHVS, CDR2 FNYEAQ. This CDR3 contains 14 residues. The trim removed 4 bases at V and 2 bases at J, leaving 2 bases unmatched. This CDR3 reads CASSSLAGTYEQYF. In DNA, the CDR3 is TGTGCCAGCAGCTCACTAGCGGGAACCTACGAGCAGTACTTC.

This chain links TRBV21-1 with TRBJ2-3; the D segment call TRBD2 is taken from the table without a DNA check. TRBV21-1 is a listed pseudogene. CDR3 length: 17 amino acids. CDR3 amino acids: CASSSPVGTSEIDTQYF. The DNA of the CDR3 is TGTGCCAGCAGCTCTCCCGTAGGGACTAGTGAAATAGATACGCAGTATTTT.

The table lists this clone with a few counts. The CDR3 DNA reads TGCGCCAGCAGCCAAGATCTCCACAGGGCGGAGAGTATTGAAAAACTGTTTTTT. It is translated as CASSQDLHRAESIEKLFF. V and J are TRBV4-1 and TRBJ1-4; possible D gene TRBD1, 6 bases. The CDR3 has 18 amino acids. Germline CDR1 MGHRA, CDR2 YSYEKL. The V gene lost 0 bases and the J gene lost 7 bases, with 21 bases spanning the gap.

The chain combines TRBV19 with TRBJ1-5; 7 nucleotides line up with TRBD1. Germline CDR1 and CDR2: LNHDA and SQIVND (reference sequence). CDR3 length: 15 amino acids. After removal of 4 bases from V and 0 bases from J, the junction contained 3 bases not matched to a gene. Here the CDR3 reads CASSKTGISNQPQHF. The DNA for the CDR3 is TGTGCCAGTAGTAAGACAGGGATTAGCAATCAGCCCCAGCATTTT.

V is TRBV5-1 and J is TRBJ2-5; 11 bases align to TRBD2. This CDR3 is 17 amino acids long. The J segment lost 5 bases and the V segment lost 4 bases, leaving 13 bases of the junction unmatched. Germline V CDR1 and CDR2: SGHRS, YFSETQ. The CDR3 DNA sequence: TGCGCCAGCAGCCGAACTAGTAGCGGGAGGGGAGGTGAGACCCAGTACTTC. It codes for CASSRTSSGRGGETQYF.

The V call is TRBV6-1, the J call TRBJ1-6; TRBD1 might be the D (5 bases). The CDR3 totals 14 residues. Trimming pared 8 bases from V and 9 bases from J, leaving 17 bases between. Germline CDR1 reads MNHNS; CDR2 reads SASEGT. The CDR3 sequence is CASFGGLWGSPLHF. The DNA for the CDR3 is TGTGCCAGCTTTGGGGGACTTTGGGGTTCACCCCTCCACTTT.

J is TRBJ2-7 and V is TRBV18, with unresolved D. Looked up from germline, CDR1 is KGHSH and CDR2 is LQKENI. The length of the CDR3 is 13 residues. Trimming removed 3 bases from V and 2 bases from J, with 8 bases in between. The CDR3 reads CASSPDTTYEQYF. The CDR3 nucleotides read TGTGCCAGCTCACCCGACACCACCTACGAGCAGTACTTC.

Only one count was recorded for this clone. The genes are TRBV2 and TRBJ2-3; D is unresolved. Germline V CDR1 and CDR2: SNHLY, FYNNEI. The V end was cut by 5 bases, the J end by 5 bases, with 14 bases between. The CDR3 consists of 14 residues. The CDR3 nucleotides are TGTGCCAGCAGTCACACCCGAACACGAGATACGCAGTATTTT. Translation: CASSHTRTRDTQYF.

This chain links TRBV6-1 with TRBJ2-7, with D perhaps being TRBD1 or TRBD2 (5 bases each). There are 14 residues in the CDR3. Germline values: CDR1 MNHNS, CDR2 SASEGT. Trimming removed 10 bases from V and 3 bases from J, with 19 bases in between. In nucleotides, the CDR3 is TGTGCCACTACCCCCCGGGGACCCCACTACGAGCAGTACTTC. Its protein product is CATTPRGPHYEQYF.

The chain combines TRBV4-2 with TRBJ2-7, with D uncertain. Trimming shortened V by 0 bases and J by 3 bases, and 12 bases separated the two germline ends. Germline lookup yields CDR1 LGHNA and CDR2 YNFKEQ. CDR3 length equals 15 residues. The CDR3 reads CASSQDSSPNYEQYF. The CDR3 DNA reads TGTGCCAGCAGCCAAGATTCTAGTCCCAACTACGAGCAGTACTTC.

The CDR3 region is CASNPSGTGLETQYF. The CDR3 DNA reads as TGTGCCAGCAACCCCTCCGGGACAGGGCTAGAGACCCAGTACTTC. This rearrangement joins TRBV9 to TRBJ2-5; 9 bases fit TRBD1. With 6 bases clipped from V and 4 bases from J, the junction kept 10 bases outside the gene matches. The CDR3 consists of 15 residues. Germline V lookup: CDR1 SGDLS, CDR2 YYNGEE.

The V and J genes are TRBV6-5 and TRBJ2-1; D may match TRBD1 or TRBD2 (5 bases each). Per the germline V gene, CDR1 is MNHEY and CDR2 is SVGAGI. CDR3 length equals 15 residues. V lost 5 bases to trimming and J lost 0 bases, with 11 bases between them. The chain's CDR3 is CASSPAGSSYNEQFF. CDR3 nucleotide sequence: TGTGCCAGCAGTCCGGCAGGGAGCTCCTACAATGAGCAGTTCTTC.

The chain uses TRBV29-1 and TRBJ1-1; no definite D call. V was cut by 6 bases and J by 0 bases, with 11 bases left in between. Germline V gene lookup returns CDR1 SQVTM and CDR2 ANQGSEA. The CDR3 is made up of 13 amino acids. CDR3 DNA sequence: TGCAGCGTAGCGGACCGGATGAACACTGAAGCTTTCTTT. As protein: CSVADRMNTEAFF.

The rearrangement joins TRBV27 to TRBJ2-7, with D possibly TRBD2 on 6 matching bases. V was clipped by 2 bases and J by 3 bases, with 11 bases between them. This CDR3 spans 14 amino acids. Germline assignment: CDR1 MNHEY and CDR2 SMNVEV (reference sequence). CDR3 DNA: TGTGCCAGCAGTTTAGCACTAGCAGGCTACGAGCAGTACTTC. Translating gives CASSLALAGYEQYF.

V is TRBV7-9 and J is TRBJ2-7, with 10 bases identical to TRBD1. The CDR3 covers 13 residues. The J segment lost 5 bases and the V segment lost 5 bases, leaving 3 bases of the junction unmatched. Germline assignment: CDR1 SEHNR and CDR2 FQNEAQ (reference sequence). CDR3 loop: CASSRQGANEQYF. CDR3 sequence (DNA): TGTGCCAGCAGCCGACAGGGGGCAAACGAGCAGTACTTC.